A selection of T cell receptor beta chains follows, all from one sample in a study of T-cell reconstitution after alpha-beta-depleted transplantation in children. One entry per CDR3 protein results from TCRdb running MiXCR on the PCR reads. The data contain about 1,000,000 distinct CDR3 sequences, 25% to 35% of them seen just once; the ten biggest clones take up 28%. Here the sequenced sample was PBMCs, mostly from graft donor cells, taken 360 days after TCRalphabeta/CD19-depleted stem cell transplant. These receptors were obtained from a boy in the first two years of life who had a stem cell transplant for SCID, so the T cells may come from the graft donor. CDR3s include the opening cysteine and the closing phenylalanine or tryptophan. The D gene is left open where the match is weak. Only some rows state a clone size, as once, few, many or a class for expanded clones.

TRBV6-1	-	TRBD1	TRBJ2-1	TGTGCCAGCACCTACCGGGACAGGGGGCCACATGAGCAGTTCTTC	CASTYRDRGPHEQFF
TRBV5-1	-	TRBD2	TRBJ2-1	TGCGCCAGCTCGGGGAGGGAGAATGAGCAGTTCTTC	CASSGRENEQFF
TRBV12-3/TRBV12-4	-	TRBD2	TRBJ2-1	TGTGCCAGCACCTTGGGGACTAGCGGGGGGAATGAGCAGTTCTTC	CASTLGTSGGNEQFF
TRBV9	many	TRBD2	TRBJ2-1	TGTGCCAGCAGCGTAGAGGGGACTAGCGGGAATGAGCAGTTCTTC	CASSVEGTSGNEQFF
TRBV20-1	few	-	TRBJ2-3	TGCAGTGATGTTGGTTGGAGCACAGATACGCAGTATTTT	CSDVGWSTDTQYF
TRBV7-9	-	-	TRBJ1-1	TGTGCCAGCAGGCCGCAGGAGCGAGTCCCACTCTACACTGAAGCTTTCTTT	CASRPQERVPLYTEAFF
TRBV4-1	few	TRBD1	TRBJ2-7	TGCGCCAGCAGACTCGGGACAGCCTCCGAGCAGTACTTC	CASRLGTASEQYF
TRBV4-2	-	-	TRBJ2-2	TGTGCCAGCAGCCAAGGAGGGTTCGGGGAGCTGTTTTTT	CASSQGGFGELFF
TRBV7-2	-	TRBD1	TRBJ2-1	TGTGCCAGCAGCCCCGGACAGGGTTGGGGCAATGAGCAGTTCTTC	CASSPGQGWGNEQFF
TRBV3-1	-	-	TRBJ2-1	TGTGCCAGCAGCCAAGGGGTCGGGACGGTCTACAATGAGCAGTTCTTC	CASSQGVGTVYNEQFF
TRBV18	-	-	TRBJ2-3	TGTGCCAGCTCACCGGCCGGGGTACCAGATACGCAGTATTTT	CASSPAGVPDTQYF
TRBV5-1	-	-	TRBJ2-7	TGCGCCAGCAGCTTGGATGGAGAATCCTACGAGCAGTACTTC	CASSLDGESYEQYF
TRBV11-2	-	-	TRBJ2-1	TGTGCCAGCAGCACTTCGGGGCGGAATGAGCAGTTCTTC	CASSTSGRNEQFF
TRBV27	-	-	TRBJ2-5	TGTGCCAGCAGTCTTTCGCTGAATCCCAAGGGGACCCAGTACTTC	CASSLSLNPKGTQYF
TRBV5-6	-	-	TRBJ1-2	TGTGCCAGCAGCTCAATCCGACTGAGGGACAAATCGTCCTATGGCTACACCTTC	CASSSIRLRDKSSYGYTF
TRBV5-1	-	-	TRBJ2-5	TGCGCCAGCAGCGGACTAGAGACCCAGTACTTC	CASSGLETQYF
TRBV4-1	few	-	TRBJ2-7	TGCGCCAGCAGCCCCTTCAAGGCCCGGGACTTGCTCTACGAGCAGTACTTC	CASSPFKARDLLYEQYF
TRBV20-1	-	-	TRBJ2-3	TGCAGTGCTAGCGGGGCCATAGATACGCAGTATTTT	CSASGAIDTQYF
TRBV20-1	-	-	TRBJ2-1	TGCAGTGCTAGATCGGGGCGAGGTGAGCAGTTCTTC	CSARSGRGEQFF
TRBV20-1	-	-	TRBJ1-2	TGCAGTGCGACCGGGGGAAACTATGGCTACACCTTC	CSATGGNYGYTF
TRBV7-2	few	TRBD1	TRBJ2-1	TGTGCCAGCAGCTTATCGGGACAGGGCCTGAATGAGCAGTTCTTC	CASSLSGQGLNEQFF
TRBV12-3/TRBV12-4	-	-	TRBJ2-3	TGTGCCAGCAGTTTTAACAGGGTATCCACAGATACGCAGTATTTT	CASSFNRVSTDTQYF
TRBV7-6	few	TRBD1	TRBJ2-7	TGTGCCAGCAGCTTCTCCCCACCAGGACAGGGGTACTACGAGCAGTACTTC	CASSFSPPGQGYYEQYF